The present T cell receptor (beta chain) was sequenced within a study of cytomegalovirus exposure and HLA in healthy donors. The PCR contained 60 Vbeta and 13 Jbeta primers. Clones were sequenced by immunoSEQ multiplex PCR, and TCRdb holds only the in-frame ones, with some missing. The sample has about 140,000 clones; roughly 66% are singletons. V lost 0 bases and J 2 bases, leaving 8 bases between the germline ends. The germline V gene encodes CDR1 MNHNY and CDR2 SVGAGI (reference sequence). The CDR3 contains 14 residues. Sequenced sample: PBMCs. The source is a woman aged 55-70 years in good health and CMV-seronegative. V and J are TRBV6-6 and TRBJ2-7; no firm D call. The CDR3 nucleotides are TGTGCCAGCAGTTACTCGTTTTCGGCCTACGAGCAGTACTTC. Protein product: CASSYSFSAYEQYF.